The text below deals with one T cell receptor beta chain. Its specific antigen is unknown. The record has no base qualities; no much larger clone is one base away. TCR CDR3 regions were amplified from genomic DNA by multiplex PCR using the deep immunoSEQ assay. Extracted genomic DNA from each cell subset was distributed evenly across all wells of several immunoSEQ 96-well plates, and each plate was treated as a replicate. For sorted subsets, each replicate PCR was loaded with roughly 0.2 ug genomic DNA, equivalent to 30,000 or so T cell genomes. Purified libraries were measured with a Qubit 3.0 fluorometer, size-checked on a Bioanalyzer 2100, and measured again with the KAPA Library Quantification kit. Each immunoSEQ 96-well plate was sequenced on its own single-read 150-cycle Illumina NextSeq 550 flow cell. The source study handled its data this way. Because the immunoSEQ output included only junctional sequences and no quality scores, the filtering could not be the same as the filtering used for full-length reads. To assign V/J genes and CDR3, sequences were annotated against IMGT germline references using PyIR, a Python wrapper for IgBLAST v1.9. Any read was removed if the V/J assignment was weak (E-value above 1e-6), the CDR3 was missing, or the read contained stop codons, out-of-frame junctions, or ambiguous translated residues. V3J clonotypes were defined by identical inferred V gene, J gene, and CDR3 amino acid sequence. The percentage overlap between two repertoires was calculated by dividing the number of shared unique clonotypes by the size of the smaller repertoire. Repertoire richness was assessed with RTK rarefaction, the Chao1 estimator, and Recon v2.1 estimates of unobserved clonotypes. OLGA was used to compute generation probabilities for all TCRbeta clonotypes that the gDNA method yielded from a handful of donors. In its TCRdb copy, this immuneACCESS table keeps in-frame sequences only and misses some clones. Where compared with another copy, unresolved V genes explain less than half of these, and the others have no known cause. For V, J and clone size, that table is used; D and trimming come from the DNA. The sample table holds nearly 2 million clones, of which about 95% were seen once. Together, the top ten hold roughly 1% of the sample.

CD8 naive samples consisted of CD45RO-negative cells that were positively selected for CCR7, yielding a CD45RA+CCR7+ population without TemRA cells. Donors were healthy HIV-negative adults with no recently reported acute infections or vaccinations. Only Caucasian adults living in Nashville, Tennessee, USA were represented among the donors. Blood was collected by leukapheresis, and PBMCs were isolated by Ficoll-Histopaque density gradient centrifugation and then cryopreserved in liquid nitrogen vapor phase. Analytical flow cytometry was used to check the purity and quantity of every magnetically sorted T cell population. Genomic DNA was isolated from every sorted fraction and measured by UV absorbance on a Nanodrop 2000c. These data come from a study of shared clonotypes between healthy human individuals (dated by TCRdb to about 2020). In terms of the full investigation: The cohort comprised two women and a few men aged 18 to 49 years. For each donor, three plates each were used for CD4 naive and CD4 memory, two plates were used for CD8 naive, and one plate was used for CD8 memory. Between about 0.94 and 8.9 billion PBMCs per donor were obtained by leukapheresis. The study deeply sequenced blood TCR repertoires of five healthy adults to estimate repertoire size and the extent of clonotype sharing between individuals. To increase sequencing depth and limit assay-specific biases, different laboratories used diverse techniques to prepare libraries and sequence TCR repertoires.

CDR3 length: 12 amino acids, cysteine to phenylalanine. Only CDR3 DNA is held: 36 bases, read in frame from base 1. From a lookup of the germline V gene (reference sequence), CDR1 and CDR2 are MNHEY and SMNVEV. Relative to germline, V is 5 bases shorter and J is 1 base shorter, with 5 bases between their ends. The research as a whole found: When a handful of donors were compared, the shared fraction of clonotypes was 5% to 6.5% for naive CD4, around 3.5% for naive CD8, 2.3% for memory CD4, and under 0.5% for memory CD8. Compared with non-shared clonotypes, clonotypes shared by all four sorted-subset donors had higher generation probabilities. Incomplete sequencing was indicated by rarefaction of sorted-subset datasets, despite the large sequencing depth. The genetic and exposure-history diversity represented was limited by the small number of donors. Sampling was limited to blood, and TCR repertoires in tissue likely differ from TCR repertoires in blood. Larger estimated clonotype richness was generally found for naive subsets than for memory subsets. Pairwise subsampling led to the expectation that sequencing depth would affect the degree of clonotype sharing among donors.

The sample was naive CD8+ T cells sorted from blood. In the paper's terms, the cell subset or site label means: CD45RA+CCR7+. The receptor comes from a man younger than 35 in good health. The rearranged segments are TRBV27 and TRBJ1-1, with no D gene named confidently. Here the CDR3 is given as CASSNGNTEAFF. The sequenced DNA is TGTGCCAGCAGTAATGGGAACACTGAAGCTTTCTTT.